A selection of T cell receptor beta chains follows, all from one sample in a study of cytomegalovirus exposure and HLA in healthy donors. Some clones are missing from TCRdb's copy, which holds only in-frame ones; the method was immunoSEQ multiplex PCR. The top ten clones hold around 6.4% of a sample with about 130,000 clones, roughly four fifths of them seen once. Input material: PBMCs. These receptors were taken from a woman aged 40 to 50 in good health and CMV-seropositive. The conserved cysteine and the conserved F or W are not part of the CDR3 here.

TRBJ2-7	TRBV19	ASSKGLTYEQY
TRBJ1-6	TRBV5-4	ASSLDRDRNSPLH
TRBJ1-5	TRBV7-8	ASSPSQGRQPQH
TRBJ2-3	TRBV7-6	ASSGLEFGGDTQY
TRBJ2-1	TRBV5-4	ASSPGTVSHEQF
TRBJ2-7	TRBV2	ASSYDYEQY
TRBJ1-2	TRBV19	ASMRTGSYGYT
TRBJ2-6	TRBV25-1	ASSTKQGPNVLT
TRBJ2-3	TRBV7-8	ASSPLAGGPGDTQY
TRBJ2-5	TRBV6-1	ASKDRGLFIETQY
TRBJ1-2	TRBV4-2	ASSQSGGTGLINYGYT
TRBJ2-1	TRBV6-5	ASTFMSYNEQF
TRBJ2-1	TRBV4-2	ASSQARTGGYGSYNEQF
TRBJ2-3	TRBV30	AWSKGRDTQY
TRBJ1-2	TRBV10-3	AITGTGDYGYT
TRBJ2-1	TRBV4-2	ASSESSGGREQF
TRBJ1-4	TRBV4-1	ASSQDRVEGPRSNEKLF
TRBJ2-5	TRBV28	ASETTRETQY
TRBJ1-2	TRBV5-4	ASSLGPLDGYT
TRBJ2-7	TRBV15	ATSGSGSTYEQY
TRBJ1-2	TRBV9	ASSVESGGGRYGYT
TRBJ1-2	TRBV6-1	ATTSEPPRDYGYT
TRBJ2-7	TRBV7-2	ASSEAGAAYEQY
TRBJ2-5	TRBV5-8	ASTPRLAGAQETQY
TRBJ2-2	TRBV6-5	ASSRGTGELF
TRBJ2-2	TRBV27	ASSFLAENTGELF
TRBJ2-4	TRBV28	ASSLPLGGQAFPLAKNIQY
TRBJ2-5	TRBV28	ASSLVAQETQY
TRBJ2-7	TRBV2	ASKEGAILTYEQY
TRBJ1-1	TRBV5-6	ASSSTGWNTEAF
TRBJ2-7	TRBV7-2	ASSFPPGTSYEQY
TRBJ2-7	TRBV27	ASSIAPTRTASYEQY
TRBJ1-2	TRBV9	ASSTRGGSNYGYT
TRBJ1-5	TRBV19	ASTSRQTSSNQPQH
TRBJ2-1	TRBV27	ASKRDNEQF
TRBJ1-1	TRBV7-8	ASSLTGQGEAF
TRBJ2-7	TRBV15	ATSRARSSLSYEQY
TRBJ2-1	TRBV4-3	ASSQGAAGTYYNEQF
TRBJ1-2	TRBV30	AWSDGEIRYGYT
TRBJ2-1	TRBV7-3	ASSRGLAGGNNEQF
TRBJ1-1	TRBV19	ASGGQGNTEAF
TRBJ1-5	TRBV19	ASSIVGGGQPQH
TRBJ1-1	TRBV5-1	ASSAGRGLMNTEAF
TRBJ2-1	TRBV12-2	ASRPLPLLAGGLDNEQF
TRBJ1-1	TRBV4-2	ASSQGQGALNTEAF
TRBJ1-3	TRBV7-3	ASSPTGGSGNTIY
TRBJ1-6	TRBV11-2	ASSLFQEATYNSPLH
TRBJ1-4	TRBV19	ASSPLGQGGKLF
TRBJ1-1	TRBV25-1	ASSTGGMNTEAF
TRBJ1-2	TRBV2	ASSEQINNYGYT
TRBJ2-6	TRBV7-3	ASSLKGTGDSGANVLT
TRBJ2-6	TRBV5-4	ASRPEGSGANVLT
TRBJ2-3	TRBV27	ASSNISGPTDTQY
TRBJ1-2	TRBV6-5	ASSYDRTSGYGYT
TRBJ2-1	TRBV14	ASSPRWEEQF
TRBJ1-1	TRBV19	ASSFGTEAF